Given below is one TCR beta chain in context. The record originates from a study of CD8 T cells in Susac syndrome. The diagnostic criteria for definite or probable disease, as recently defined, were met by the patients with Susac syndrome. Germline CDR1 is DFQATT and CDR2 is SNEGSKA (reference sequence). CDR3 length: 14 amino acids. The V and J ends lost 8 bases and 5 bases, in that order; junction bases with no gene match: 13. An input of roughly 0.5 to 1 ug of RNA was subjected to reverse transcription using random hexamers. TCRdb reprocessed the immunoSEQ multiplex PCR reads with MiXCR, giving one entry per CDR3 protein. Among over 150,000 distinct CDR3 sequences listed, roughly 95% were seen once.

The gene calls are TRBV20-1 and TRBJ2-5, with 8 bases that match TRBD2. The specimen sequenced was CD4+ T cells from PBMCs. The sequence came from a human donor with Susac syndrome. CDR3 bases: TGCAGTTCCCCCGGGGCGGGGGGCGACGAGACCCAGTACTTC. It encodes CSSPGAGGDETQYF.